This T cell receptor beta chain was recorded in a study of blood T cell repertoires in COVID-19. Study-level background: COVID-19 samples collected from the United States, Italy and Spain covered acute and convalescent phases. Sources were T cells, B-cell-depleted T cells, or PBMCs; the material itself was cDNA or gDNA.

This clone was detected only a few times. The CDR3 runs to 15 residues. Trimming shortened V by 2 bases and J by 0 bases, and 9 bases separated the two germline ends. Germline loops: CDR1 SGHAT, CDR2 FQDESV (reference sequence). Sequenced by immunoSEQ multiplex PCR; TCRdb stores in-frame clones only, minus some. This table has roughly 100,000 clones, roughly 76% appearing once. The J gene is TRBJ2-3, the V gene TRBV11-1, with D uncertain. The sequence was obtained from a woman aged 70-85 years with acute or convalescent COVID-19. The sample consisted of peripheral blood. The CDR3 loop reads CASSLHSTSTDTQYF. In nucleotides, the CDR3 is TGTGCCAGCAGCTTACACAGTACTAGCACAGATACGCAGTATTTT.